The rows below give T cell receptor beta chains drawn from one sample of a study of cytomegalovirus exposure and HLA in healthy donors. The assay was immunoSEQ multiplex PCR, and TCRdb's table has in-frame clones only and misses some. This table has more than 55,000 clones, 90% to 96% appearing once. Specimen: PBMCs. These receptors came from a man younger than 35 in good health and CMV-seronegative. Each CDR3 is given with its conserved first and last residue. Fields, in order: D gene, J gene, V gene, clone size, CDR3 protein, CDR3 DNA. A D gene is named only where the DNA matches it firmly. Clone size is stated in some rows and not others, as once, few, many or a class when expanded.

>NA|TRBJ1-1|TRBV28|NA
CASSLWAAGQGNTEAFF
TGTGCCAGCAGTTTATGGGCGGCAGGGCAAGGGAACACTGAAGCTTTCTTT
>TRBD1|TRBJ1-2|TRBV15|NA
CATFSDRGGGYTF
TGTGCCACCTTCAGTGACAGGGGAGGTGGCTACACCTTC
>TRBD1|TRBJ2-7|TRBV11-2|NA
CASSLTGAYEQYF
TGTGCCAGCAGCTTGACAGGGGCCTACGAGCAGTACTTC
>TRBD2|TRBJ2-1|TRBV5-1|NA
CASSLGGLAGDNEQFF
TGCGCCAGCAGCTTGGGTGGACTAGCGGGAGACAATGAGCAGTTCTTC
>NA|TRBJ2-3|TRBV29-1|NA
CSVGRVTDTQYF
TGCAGCGTTGGGAGGGTTACAGATACGCAGTATTTT
>NA|TRBJ1-2|TRBV28|NA
CASRMDWGYGYTF
TGTGCCAGCAGGATGGACTGGGGCTATGGCTACACCTTC
>TRBD2|TRBJ2-1|TRBV9|NA
CASMREGQNEQFF
TGTGCCAGCATGCGGGAGGGCCAGAATGAGCAGTTCTTC
>NA|TRBJ1-1|TRBV28|NA
CASSLQGSEAFF
TGTGCCAGCAGTTTGCAGGGATCCGAAGCTTTCTTT
>TRBD1|TRBJ2-7|TRBV6-1|NA
CASSEVGTAYEQYF
TGTGCCAGCAGTGAAGTAGGGACAGCCTACGAGCAGTACTTC
>NA|TRBJ2-2|TRBV28|NA
CASSLLQLGELFF
TGTGCCAGCAGTTTACTTCAGTTGGGGGAGCTGTTTTTT
>TRBD1|TRBJ2-1|TRBV29-1|NA
CSVGGQGPSVDEQFF
TGCAGCGTTGGGGGACAGGGTCCCTCGGTCGATGAGCAGTTCTTC
>NA|TRBJ2-3|TRBV7-9|NA
CASSFGGTSTDTQYF
TGTGCCAGCAGCTTCGGTGGTACCTCCACAGATACGCAGTATTTT
>TRBD2|TRBJ2-5|TRBV28|NA
CASSFGAGGGLVETQYF
TGTGCCAGCAGTTTCGGAGCGGGAGGGGGTTTGGTGGAGACCCAGTACTTC
>TRBD2|TRBJ2-1|TRBV30|NA
CAWSLGLAGPLAYNEQFF
TGTGCCTGGAGTCTTGGACTAGCGGGACCCTTGGCCTACAATGAGCAGTTCTTC
>TRBD1|TRBJ2-7|TRBV5-6|NA
CASSSYRGPAEQYF
TGTGCCAGCAGCTCGTACAGGGGGCCGGCTGAGCAGTACTTC
>TRBD1|TRBJ1-2|TRBV9|NA
CASSPGTGLTNYGYTF
TGTGCCAGCAGCCCCGGGACAGGACTTACTAACTATGGCTACACCTTC
>NA|TRBJ1-5|TRBV4-1|NA
CASSQGGGRGPSPQHF
TGCGCCAGCAGCCAAGGCGGGGGGAGGGGCCCAAGCCCCCAGCATTTT
>NA|TRBJ2-1|TRBV7-9|NA
CASSTGLSEQFF
TGTGCCAGCAGCACAGGGTTAAGTGAGCAGTTCTTC
>TRBD2|TRBJ2-3|TRBV9|NA
CASSVSGGGTDTQYF
TGTGCCAGCAGCGTATCCGGGGGGGGCACAGATACGCAGTATTTT
>NA|TRBJ1-3|TRBV5-1|NA
CASSLGTKGDTIYF
TGCGCCAGCAGCCTCGGGACAAAGGGAGACACCATATATTTT
>NA|TRBJ2-2|TRBV29-1|NA
CSVETANTGELFF
TGCAGCGTTGAGACAGCGAACACCGGGGAGCTGTTTTTT
>TRBD1|TRBJ1-1|TRBV28|NA
CASSFGDRAVTEAFF
TGTGCCAGCAGTTTCGGGGACAGGGCGGTCACTGAAGCTTTCTTT
>TRBD2|TRBJ2-3|TRBV9|NA
CASSVTASGADTQYF
TGTGCCAGCAGCGTGACGGCTAGCGGGGCAGATACGCAGTATTTT
>NA|TRBJ2-2|TRBV27|NA
CASSPPTSPGELFF
TGTGCCAGCAGTCCACCGACTAGTCCCGGGGAGCTGTTTTTT
>NA|TRBJ2-7|TRBV7-9|NA
CASSIVGTPFPYEQYF
TGTGCCAGCAGCATCGTCGGGACACCGTTCCCCTACGAGCAGTACTTC
>TRBD1|TRBJ1-2|TRBV10-3|NA
CAISESEGAGYGYTF
TGTGCCATCAGTGAGTCCGAGGGGGCGGGATATGGCTACACCTTC
>NA|TRBJ1-5|TRBV28|NA
CASSLGLRRNQPQHF
TGTGCCAGCAGCCTAGGGCTTCGGAGGAATCAGCCCCAGCATTTT
>TRBD1|TRBJ2-1|TRBV6-4|NA
CASSIMGQYNEQFF
TGTGCCAGCAGTATAATGGGACAGTACAATGAGCAGTTCTTC
>TRBD2|TRBJ2-7|TRBV9|once
CASSVVSGTSGRVTYEQYF
TGTGCCAGCAGCGTAGTATCCGGGACTAGCGGGAGGGTTACCTACGAGCAGTACTTC
>NA|TRBJ2-5|TRBV20-1|NA
CSASQETQYF
TGCAGTGCTAGTCAGGAGACCCAGTACTTC
>NA|TRBJ2-7|TRBV4-1|NA
CASSQEMGHSYGQYF
TGCGCCAGCAGCCAAGAAATGGGACACTCCTACGGGCAGTACTTC
>NA|TRBJ2-2|TRBV5-1|NA
CASSLGVPNTGELFF
TGCGCCAGCAGCTTGGGCGTGCCGAACACCGGGGAGCTGTTTTTT
>NA|TRBJ2-7|TRBV28|NA
CASVQAGYDIEQYF
TGTGCCAGCGTCCAGGCGGGATATGATATCGAGCAGTACTTC
>TRBD1|TRBJ1-4|TRBV5-1|NA
CASSLLPGQGIEKLFF
TGCGCCAGCAGCTTGCTACCGGGACAGGGCATTGAAAAACTGTTTTTT
>TRBD2|TRBJ2-7|TRBV6-1|NA
CASSDGAGAPYEQYF
TGTGCCAGCAGCGATGGAGCGGGAGCCCCCTACGAGCAGTACTTC
>NA|TRBJ2-3|TRBV29-1|NA
CSVEGRDNGDTQYF
TGCAGCGTTGAGGGGCGGGATAATGGCGATACGCAGTATTTT
>NA|TRBJ2-3|TRBV15|once
CATSGFGGPDSTDTQYF
TGTGCCACCAGCGGATTCGGGGGGCCGGACAGCACAGATACGCAGTATTTT
>TRBD2|TRBJ2-3|TRBV27|NA
CASKTSGRRTDTQYF
TGTGCCAGCAAGACTAGCGGGAGACGTACAGATACGCAGTATTTT
>TRBD2|TRBJ2-5|TRBV5-6|NA
CASSVSGAETQYF
TGTGCCAGCAGCGTTAGCGGGGCAGAGACCCAGTACTTC
>NA|TRBJ1-1|TRBV25-1|NA
CATQGPGNTEAFF
TGTGCCACCCAGGGTCCGGGGAACACTGAAGCTTTCTTT
>NA|TRBJ1-1|TRBV6-6|NA
CASSYSLNTEAFF
TGTGCCAGCAGTTACTCCTTGAACACTGAAGCTTTCTTT
>TRBD1|TRBJ1-2|TRBV9|NA
CASSVPDRDSNYGYTF
TGTGCCAGCAGCGTCCCGGACAGGGACTCTAACTATGGCTACACCTTC
>TRBD2|TRBJ2-2|TRBV15|NA
CATSRVVLGGRNTGELFF
TGTGCCACCAGCAGAGTAGTCCTTGGCGGGAGGAACACCGGGGAGCTGTTTTTT
>NA|TRBJ2-1|TRBV5-5|NA
CASSSETWSSYNEQFF
TGTGCCAGCAGCTCTGAGACTTGGAGCTCCTACAATGAGCAGTTCTTC
>NA|TRBJ2-1|TRBV18|NA
CASSPVAGEQFF
TGTGCCAGCTCACCAGTAGCCGGTGAGCAGTTCTTC
>NA|TRBJ1-2|TRBV30|NA
CAWSASLLYGYTF
TGTGCCTGGAGTGCCAGTCTCCTCTATGGCTACACCTTC
>TRBD1|TRBJ1-1|TRBV5-6|NA
CASSFTGGPTEAFF
TGTGCCAGCAGCTTTACAGGGGGCCCCACTGAAGCTTTCTTT
>TRBD2|TRBJ2-7|TRBV12-5|NA
CASASQRGPYEQYF
TGTGCTAGTGCATCACAGCGGGGACCCTACGAGCAGTACTTC
>NA|TRBJ1-6|TRBV10-1|NA
CASSRQTNSPLHF
TGCGCCAGCAGCCGACAGACCAATTCACCCCTCCACTTT
>TRBD1|TRBJ2-2|TRBV5-1|NA
CASSPPQGTNTGELFF
TGCGCCAGCAGCCCTCCACAGGGGACGAACACCGGGGAGCTGTTTTTT
>TRBD1|TRBJ2-5|TRBV28|NA
CASSSRTRGGETQYF
TGTGCCAGCAGTTCAAGGACCCGAGGGGGCGAGACCCAGTACTTC
>TRBD1|TRBJ2-7|TRBV10-2|NA
CASSEFATGFYEQYF
TGCGCCAGCAGTGAGTTTGCGACAGGGTTCTACGAGCAGTACTTC
>NA|TRBJ1-2|TRBV27|NA
CASSLTGTYGYTF
TGTGCCAGCTCCCTGACAGGAACGTATGGCTACACCTTC